Listed below are T cell receptor beta chains from one sample, sequenced in a study of blood T cell repertoires in COVID-19. The repertoire was sequenced with immunoSEQ multiplex PCR; TCRdb's copy has only in-frame clones and lacks some. The table records roughly 40,000 clones, roughly 85% of them present only once. The sequenced sample consisted of peripheral blood. The receptors originated from a human donor in a cohort sampled during active COVID-19. Both conserved end residues are part of each CDR3. D genes are given only for firm matches. Size is omitted from some rows. Given values are once, few, many or a class for expanded clones.

TRBJ1-5 TRBV6-5 . . TGTGCCAGCAGTCCTGACAATAGCAATCAGCCCCAGCATTTT CASSPDNSNQPQHF
TRBJ2-5 TRBV2 TRBD2 . TGTGCCAGCAGGACTCGACTAGCGGGAGGGGGAGAGACCCAGTACTTC CASRTRLAGGGETQYF
TRBJ2-1 TRBV28 . . TGTGCCAGCAGCCCCCCCGGGACAAAGCAGTTCTTC CASSPPGTKQFF
TRBJ1-2 TRBV4-2 . few TGTGCCAGCAGCCAAGATCCGGGGGGCGGTGGTTATGAAGGCTACACCTTC CASSQDPGGGGYEGYTF
TRBJ2-2 TRBV3-1/TRBV3-2 . . TGTGCCAGCAGCCAAGAAGGGACTTTACGAATCGGGGAGCTGTTTTTT CASSQEGTLRIGELFF
TRBJ1-1 TRBV5-1 . . TGCGCCAGCAGCTTGGGGCAGACTTACACTGAAGCTTTCTTT CASSLGQTYTEAFF
TRBJ1-4 TRBV7-7 . . TGTGCTAGCAGCCAAGGAGGGAGCCACGTGGAAAAACTGTTTTTT CASSQGGSHVEKLFF
TRBJ2-1 TRBV5-1 . . TGCGCCAGCAGGGGGCCGGGACAAAGCTCCTACAATGAGCAGTTCTTC CASRGPGQSSYNEQFF
TRBJ1-1 TRBV19 TRBD1 . TGTGCCAGTAGTAGTGGCACCGACAGGGGGCGAAGGGCTGAAGCTTTCTTT CASSSGTDRGRRAEAFF
TRBJ2-3 TRBV4-3 . . TGCGCCAGCAGCCAAGATATTGGGGCCGACCCTCCTCATACGCAGTATTTT CASSQDIGADPPHTQYF
TRBJ2-1 TRBV5-4 . . TGTGCCAGCAGCTTTGGGGCCAGCTCCTACAATGAGCAGTTCTTC CASSFGASSYNEQFF
TRBJ1-1 TRBV4-2 . . TGTGCCAGCAGCCAAGATCGAGCCATGAACACTGAAGCTTTCTTT CASSQDRAMNTEAFF
TRBJ2-2 TRBV28 . many TGTGCCAGCAGTGGCGGGACCGGGGAGCTGTTTTTT CASSGGTGELFF
TRBJ2-6 TRBV4-1 TRBD2 . TGCGCCAGCAGCCAAGGGACTAGCGGGAGGGGGTCAGGGGCCAACGTCCTGACTTTC CASSQGTSGRGSGANVLTF
TRBJ2-3 TRBV6-2/TRBV6-3 TRBD1 . TGTGCCAGCAGTTACAGGGGGCGGTCTGGCACAGATACGCAGTATTTT CASSYRGRSGTDTQYF
TRBJ1-1 TRBV5-5 TRBD1 . TGTGCCAGCAGTGCGACAGGGGTCCAGAACACTGAAGCTTTCTTT CASSATGVQNTEAFF
TRBJ2-3 TRBV7-2 TRBD2 . TGTGCCAGCAGCTTAGCGGGACTAGCGGCAGATACGCAGTATTTT CASSLAGLAADTQYF
TRBJ1-4 TRBV3-1/TRBV3-2 . once TGTGCCAGCAGCCAAGTGCCCGGTTCGTCCAATGAAAAACTGTTTTTT CASSQVPGSSNEKLFF
TRBJ1-2 TRBV30 . . TGTGCCTGGAGTGTGACAGTCTATGGCTACACCTTC CAWSVTVYGYTF
TRBJ2-6 TRBV3-1/TRBV3-2 . . TGTGCCAGCAGCCTCAGGGGTCCGGGGGCCAACGTCCTGACTTTC CASSLRGPGANVLTF
TRBJ1-1 TRBV11-1 . once TGTGCCAGCGGGCCGAGAACATTGAACACTGAAGCTTTCTTT CASGPRTLNTEAFF
TRBJ2-7 TRBV19 . . TGTGCCAGTAGTATAGGCCAGGCCCCCTACGAGCAGTACTTC CASSIGQAPYEQYF
TRBJ2-7 TRBV6-5 TRBD2 . TGTGCCAGCAGTTACTCAGGGACTAGCGGGAGCTACGAGCAGTACTTC CASSYSGTSGSYEQYF
TRBJ1-6 TRBV6-5 . . TGTGCCAGCACTTCGACGGGAAACTATAATTCACCCCTCCACTTT CASTSTGNYNSPLHF
TRBJ1-1 TRBV18 . . TGTGCCAGCTCACCGGAACAGGGAAAGAACACTGAAGCTTTCTTT CASSPEQGKNTEAFF
TRBJ1-4 TRBV3-1/TRBV3-2 TRBD1 . TGTGCCAGCGCCCTACAGGGGCAGACTGAAAAACTGTTTTTT CASALQGQTEKLFF
TRBJ2-3 TRBV6-5 . . TGTGCCAGCAGCCACGGGGACACAGATACGCAGTATTTT CASSHGDTDTQYF
TRBJ1-3 TRBV7-9 . . TGTGCCAGCAGCTTAGCGTCTCTGTCTGGAAACACCATATATTTT CASSLASLSGNTIYF
TRBJ2-5 TRBV3-1/TRBV3-2 TRBD2 . TGTGCCAGCAGCCAGGATAGCGGGAACCTCCAAGAGACCCAGTACTTC CASSQDSGNLQETQYF
TRBJ2-1 TRBV6-5 TRBD2 . TGTGCCACCCGGGGAGCTAGCGGCTGGAATGAGCAGTTCTTC CATRGASGWNEQFF
TRBJ1-5 TRBV7-2 . . TGTGCCAGCAGGATGGGAGGGTTTAGCAATCAGCCCCAGCATTTT CASRMGGFSNQPQHF
TRBJ2-7 TRBV19 . . TGTGCCAGTAGTATAGGGGCAGGGGCCCTTTTCTACGAGCAGTACTTC CASSIGAGALFYEQYF
TRBJ1-6 TRBV9 . . TGTGCCAGCAGCGTGGAAGGACAGACGAATTCACCCCTCCACTTT CASSVEGQTNSPLHF
TRBJ1-2 TRBV7-9 TRBD1 once TGTGCCAGCAGCATACGGACAGGGGGTTATGAGGGCTACACCTTC CASSIRTGGYEGYTF
TRBJ2-1 TRBV14 TRBD1 few TGTGCCAGCAGCCAACTGACAGGGGCCTACAATGAGCAGTTCTTC CASSQLTGAYNEQFF
TRBJ2-3 TRBV9 . . TGTGCCAGCAGCGCCTCCTCAGCAGATACGCAGTATTTT CASSASSADTQYF
TRBJ2-5 TRBV7-2 . once TGTGCCAGCAGCTTAAATCCCCCCCAGAGGCTAGCAGAGACCCAGTACTTC CASSLNPPQRLAETQYF
TRBJ2-5 TRBV15 . . TGTGCCACCAGCACTAGACAGTTCCCAGGTACAGAGACCCAGTACTTC CATSTRQFPGTETQYF
TRBJ1-5 TRBV18 TRBD1 . TGTGCCAGCTCACCAGCCGTGACAGGGGTCAATCAGCCCCAGCATTTT CASSPAVTGVNQPQHF
TRBJ2-2 TRBV9 . once TGTGCCAGCAGCGTAGCTCCTAGGCCCACCGGGGAGCTGTTTTTT CASSVAPRPTGELFF
TRBJ2-7 TRBV2 TRBD1 . TGTGCCAGCACCTCGGGACAGGGGGCCTACGAGCAGTACTTC CASTSGQGAYEQYF
TRBJ1-5 TRBV5-4 . . TGTGCCAGTAGTCAGGGTATAGCGGATCAGCCCCAGCATTTT CASSQGIADQPQHF